The clone carrying this T cell receptor beta chain was recorded at least ten times. What it binds is unknown. Regions amplified from RNA transcripts were the TCR beta CDR3 regions. A first-round RT-PCR of the TCR CDR3 used the HTBI primer set. In TCRdb, the multiplex PCR reads were re-called with MiXCR into one record per CDR3 protein. The table records fewer than 750,000 distinct CDR3 sequences, more than 12% of them present only once. For the diagnoses, clinical symptoms, serum thyroxine and TRAb, thyroid ultrasound and orbital computed tomography were used. This sample stems from a study of T cells in Graves' hyperthyroidism and ophthalmopathy. Study-wide results and limits: Most clonotypes expanded in thyroid above 0.001 were likewise present in blood.

CDR3 length equals 15 residues. V dropped 0 bases and J dropped 3 bases, with 12 bases sitting between them. Germline assignment: CDR1 LNHNV and CDR2 YYDKDF (reference sequence). The material sequenced was blood. The sequence derives from a woman aged 50 to 60 with Graves' ophthalmopathy. This chain connects TRBV15 to TRBJ2-7; D call uncertain. The CDR3 spells CATSRDRPGIYEQYF. CDR3 DNA: TGTGCCACCAGCAGAGATAGGCCAGGTATCTACGAGCAGTACTTC.